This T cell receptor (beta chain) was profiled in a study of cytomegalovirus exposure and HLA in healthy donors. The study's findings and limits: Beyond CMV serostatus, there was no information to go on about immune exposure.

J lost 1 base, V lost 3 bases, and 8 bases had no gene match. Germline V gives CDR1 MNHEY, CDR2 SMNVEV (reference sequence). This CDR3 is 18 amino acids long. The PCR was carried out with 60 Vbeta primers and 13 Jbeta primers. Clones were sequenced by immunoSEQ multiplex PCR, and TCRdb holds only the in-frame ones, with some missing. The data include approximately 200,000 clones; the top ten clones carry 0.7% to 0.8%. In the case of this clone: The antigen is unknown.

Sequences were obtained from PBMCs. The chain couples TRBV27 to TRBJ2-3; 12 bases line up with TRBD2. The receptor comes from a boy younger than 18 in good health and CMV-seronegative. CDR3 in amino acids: CASSFRLAGGRGTDTQYF. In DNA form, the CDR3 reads TGTGCCAGCAGTTTCCGGCTAGCGGGGGGGCGTGGCACAGATACGCAGTATTTT.